What follows is one T cell receptor (beta chain) and its context. This entry is derived from a study of blood T cell repertoires in COVID-19. Study overall: Donors in the United States, Italy and Spain gave samples during acute or convalescent COVID-19. The cDNA or gDNA used as material had been derived from T cells, B-cell-depleted T cells, or PBMCs.

The V segment lost 2 bases and the J segment 1 base; nucleotides outside the gene matches: 11. This CDR3 spans 18 amino acids. CDR1 is LGHDT and CDR2 is YNNKEL in the germline V gene (reference sequence). Data came from immunoSEQ multiplex PCR; TCRdb stores just in-frame clones and leaves some out. Of tens of thousands of clones listed, over 75% are singletons. This receptor was identified in a human donor in a cohort sampled during active COVID-19. The V gene is TRBV3-1 (or the pseudogene TRBV3-2), the J gene TRBJ1-5; 7 nucleotides align to TRBD1. The sequenced sample was peripheral blood. In nucleotides, the CDR3 is TGTGCCAGCAGCCAACACTCCAGACAGGGCGGGAGCAATCAGCCCCAGCATTTT. Translated, it gives CASSQHSRQGGSNQPQHF.